This entry lists 30 T cell receptor beta chains sequenced from one sample in a study of naive CD8 T cells in extremely preterm neonates. Clones were sequenced by immunoSEQ multiplex PCR, and TCRdb holds only the in-frame ones, with some missing. This sample yields over 4,500 clones, of which 95% to 97% are seen a single time; around 0.4% belongs to the top ten. The source material was naive CD8+ T cells from blood. The receptor source for this set is a human donor in good health.

This chain uses TRBV7-2 with TRBJ2-2; D might be TRBD2 (6 bases). This CDR3 region has 15 residues. The V gene lost 1 base and the J gene lost 2 bases, with 8 bases spanning the gap. Germline V lookup: CDR1 SGHTA, CDR2 FQGNSA. The CDR3 region has the DNA TGTGCCAGCAGCTTAGGGGGGACTAACACCGGGGAGCTGTTTTTT. Amino acid sequence: CASSLGGTNTGELFF.

The CDR3 spells CASSPGTGGEQFF. The CDR3 nucleotides read TGTGCCAGCTCACCCGGGACAGGCGGGGAGCAGTTCTTC. The gene calls are TRBV18 and TRBJ2-1, with TRBD1 matching 8 bases. The germline CDR1 and CDR2 sequences are KGHSH and LQKENI. V gave up 3 bases and J gave up 10 bases; unmatched junction bases: 5. The CDR3 has 13 amino acids. The complete variable domain, with remaining parts taken from reference TRBV18 and TRBJ2-1, reads NAGVMQNPRHLVRRRGQEARLRCSPMKGHSHVYWYRQLPEEGLKFMVYLQKENIIDESGMPKERFSAEFPKEGPSILRIQQVVRGDSAAYFCASSPGTGGEQFFGPGTRLTVL.

The gene calls are TRBV19 and TRBJ1-1; 7 bases agree with TRBD1. Germline V gene lookup returns CDR1 LNHDA and CDR2 SQIVND (reference sequence). J gave up 2 bases and V 5 bases, and 8 bases lay outside the gene matches. This CDR3 region has 15 residues. CDR3 loop: CASSLRDSSNTEAFF. CDR3 nucleotides: TGTGCCAGTAGTCTCCGGGACAGCTCTAACACTGAAGCTTTCTTT.

This sequence joins TRBV4-2 and TRBJ2-3; 10 positions match TRBD2. V was pared by 4 bases and J by 3 bases, with 7 bases of the junction left unmatched. Germline loops: CDR1 LGHNA, CDR2 YNFKEQ. The CDR3 consists of 16 residues. The CDR3 sequence is CASSRSAGGLTDTQYF. CDR3 sequence (DNA): TGTGCCAGCAGCCGATCAGCGGGGGGGTTGACAGATACGCAGTATTTT.

This chain joins TRBV28 and TRBJ2-3, with a weak D call TRBD2 (6 bases). Trimming left V 5 bases short and J 2 bases short, with 11 bases between. Germline CDR1 MDHEN, CDR2 SYDVKM. CDR3 size: 14 residues. The CDR3 sequence is CASSLQRVTDTQYF. DNA for the CDR3: TGTGCCAGCAGTCTCCAGCGGGTCACAGATACGCAGTATTTT.

The rearrangement joins TRBV18 to TRBJ2-1; tentative D call: TRBD1 (5 bases). With 1 base removed from V and 9 bases from J, the gap between germline ends came to 13 bases. CDR3 length: 14 amino acids. Germline V gives CDR1 KGHSH, CDR2 LQKENI. The CDR3 here is CASSPRPLDSEQFF. The CDR3 coding sequence is TGTGCCAGCTCACCACGGCCTTTAGACAGTGAGCAGTTCTTC.

This rearrangement joins TRBV5-6 to TRBJ1-2, with a tentative D call TRBD1 (5 bases). The CDR3 sequence is 18 residues long. V lost 1 base, J lost 3 bases, and 22 bases lay in between. The V gene's germline CDR1 is SGHDT and CDR2 YYEEEE. CDR3 sequence reads: CASSLSTGLPLGDYGYTF. The CDR3 DNA follows: TGTGCCAGCAGCTTGTCTACGGGACTGCCCCTTGGGGACTATGGCTACACCTTC. Together with reference TRBV5-6 and TRBJ1-2, the CDR3 gives the full variable domain: DAGVTQSPTHLIKTRGQQVTLRCSPKSGHDTVSWYQQALGQGPQFIFQYYEEEERQRGNFPDRFSGHQFPNYSSELNVNALLLGDSALYLCASSLSTGLPLGDYGYTFGSGTRLTVV.

The rearrangement joins TRBV11-3 to TRBJ2-3; 8 positions match TRBD2. Unmatched junction bases numbered 4, after V lost 3 bases and J lost 5 bases. Germline CDR1 reads SGHNT; CDR2 reads YENEEA. The length of the CDR3 is 14 residues. The CDR3, as DNA: TGTGCCAGCAGCTTGGCGGGAGGTGGAGATACGCAGTATTTT. Translating gives CASSLAGGGDTQYF.

The V and J genes are TRBV18 and TRBJ2-7; possibly TRBD2 for D (5 bases). V gave up 3 bases and J gave up 0 bases, with 15 bases separating them. The germline CDR1 and CDR2 sequences are KGHSH and LQKENI. The CDR3 covers 16 residues. CDR3 loop: CASSPVRGSSSYEQYF. CDR3 nucleotides: TGTGCCAGCTCACCGGTACGAGGGTCTAGCTCCTACGAGCAGTACTTC.

The V gene is TRBV5-1, the J gene TRBJ2-7, with 8 bases fitting TRBD1. Germline V gene sequence: CDR1 SGHRS, CDR2 YFSETQ. The CDR3 spans 15 residues. V trimming: 6 bases; J trimming: 3 bases; junction bases outside the gene matches: 11. Written as DNA, the CDR3 is TGCGCCAGCAAGTTGGCAGGACAGGGTCACTACGAGCAGTACTTC. This encodes CASKLAGQGHYEQYF.

The chain is built from TRBV2 and TRBJ2-7, with 8 bases aligning to TRBD2. The germline CDR1 and CDR2 sequences are SNHLY and FYNNEI. With 7 bases clipped from V and 5 bases from J, the junction kept 10 bases outside the gene matches. The CDR3 runs 14 residues. CDR3: CASNPSGGVHEQYF. The CDR3 nucleotides are TGTGCCAGCAACCCCAGCGGGGGAGTCCACGAGCAGTACTTC.

The chain recombines TRBV6-5 with TRBJ2-3, with 7 bases identical to TRBD1. CDR1 is MNHEY and CDR2 is SVGAGI in the germline V gene. This CDR3 has 15 residues. J gave up 4 bases and V 5 bases, and 9 bases lay outside the gene matches. The CDR3 DNA follows: TGTGCCAGCAGTCGTGGATCCGGGACAGCAGATACGCAGTATTTT. Translating it yields CASSRGSGTADTQYF.

The table lists this clone with a few counts. The chain couples TRBV28 to TRBJ1-6; D gene uncertain. The CDR3 consists of 12 residues. The germline CDR1 and CDR2 sequences are MDHEN and SYDVKM. Trimming removed 6 bases from V and 12 bases from J, with 12 bases in between. The DNA of the CDR3 is TGTGCCAGCAGGTTGACTGCTCTACCCCTCCACTTT. Its protein product is CASRLTALPLHF.

This rearrangement joins TRBV21-1 to TRBJ1-5; whether TRBD1, the table's D call, matches the DNA was not checked. TRBV21-1 is marked as a pseudogene. The CDR3 covers 14 residues. In DNA form, the CDR3 reads TGTGCCAGCAGCTTGGACAGGGAAGGTCAGCCCCAGCATTTT. Its protein product is CASSLDREGQPQHF.

CDR3 in DNA: TGTGCCAGCAGTGAAGCGGTGGGACTAGCGGATTCCTACGAGCAGTACTTC. This gives the protein CASSEAVGLADSYEQYF. The chain recombines TRBV6-1 with TRBJ2-7; the match to TRBD2 covers 11 bases. CDR1 MNHNS and CDR2 SASEGT come from the germline V gene. The CDR3 contains 17 residues. V trimming: 0 bases; J trimming: 1 base; junction bases outside the gene matches: 5.

The chain is built from TRBV28 and TRBJ2-3; 9 bases line up with TRBD2. The V gene end was trimmed by 10 bases and the J gene end by 1 base; junction bases not matched to a gene: 12. This CDR3 has 16 residues. Germline V gene sequence: CDR1 MDHEN, CDR2 SYDVKM. DNA for the CDR3: TGTGCCACCTCACGACCTTTAGCGGGAGGCACAGATACGCAGTATTTT. Its translation is CATSRPLAGGTDTQYF.

The CDR3 coding sequence is TGTGCCAGCACCCTACGACCTAGCTCCTACGAGCAGTACTTC. Protein: CASTLRPSSYEQYF. The V gene is TRBV6-1, the J gene TRBJ2-7; D remains ambiguous. The CDR3 is 14 amino acids. Looked up from germline, CDR1 is MNHNS and CDR2 is SASEGT. The V and J ends lost 7 bases and 0 bases respectively, with 13 bases between them.

This clone was counted between two and nine times. The CDR3 region is CASSFSHSSYEQYF. The CDR3 DNA is TGTGCCAGCAGCTTCTCCCACAGCTCCTACGAGCAGTACTTC. The chain combines TRBV7-9 with TRBJ2-7; no firm D call. The length of the CDR3 is 14 residues. Trimming left V 3 bases short and J 0 bases short, with 9 bases between. Germline V gene lookup returns CDR1 SEHNR and CDR2 FQNEAQ (reference sequence).

This clone came up once. This chain uses TRBV30 with TRBJ2-5; TRBD1 aligns across 7 bases. The junction had 5 bases not matched to a gene; V was cut back by 2 bases and J by 5 bases. This CDR3 has 13 amino acids. From germline, CDR1 is GTSNPN and CDR2 SVGIG (reference sequence). CDR3 DNA sequence: TGTGCCTGGAGTAACGGACAGGCCGAGACCCAGTACTTC. The encoded protein is CAWSNGQAETQYF.

This chain joins TRBV15 and TRBJ1-2; D gene uncertain. The CDR3 loop spans 13 amino acids. Germline CDR1 and CDR2: LNHNV and YYDKDF (reference sequence). Trimming took 0 bases from V and 1 from J, leaving 3 bases between them. As DNA, the CDR3 is TGTGCCACCAGCAGAGACAGTAACTATGGCTACACCTTC. It specifies CATSRDSNYGYTF.

The V gene is TRBV30, the J gene TRBJ2-1; 7 bases are shared with TRBD2. CDR3 length equals 14 residues. CDR1 is GTSNPN and CDR2 is SVGIG in the germline V gene (reference sequence). V dropped 5 bases and J dropped 7; count of bases not matched to a gene: 11. CDR3 residues: CAWDRDYLRNEQFF. In DNA form, the CDR3 reads TGTGCCTGGGACCGGGACTACCTCAGGAATGAGCAGTTCTTC.

The chain is built from TRBV10-3 and TRBJ2-2; a possible D gene is TRBD1 (6 bases). The CDR3 is made up of 16 amino acids. CDR1 and CDR2 from the germline V gene are ENHRY and SYGVKD. Trimming removed 6 bases at V and 14 bases at J, with 28 bases between. The CDR3 region is CAISPRAPGVGEELFF. CDR3 DNA sequence: TGTGCCATCAGCCCCAGGGCCCCAGGGGTCGGGGAAGAACTGTTTTTT.

V is TRBV25-1 and J is TRBJ2-1; D is uncertain. Trimming took off 1 base at V and 3 bases at J, with 7 bases between the two ends. The germline gives CDR1 MGHDK, CDR2 SYGVNS. CDR3 length equals 14 residues. The CDR3 DNA reads as TGTGCCAGCAGTGAATTTAGTCTCTACAATGAGCAGTTCTTC. It is translated as CASSEFSLYNEQFF.

The chain couples TRBV27 to TRBJ2-1, with 8 bases that match TRBD2. The CDR3 runs 17 residues. The trim removed 5 bases at V and 9 bases at J, leaving 18 bases unmatched. Looked up from germline, CDR1 is MNHEY and CDR2 is SMNVEV (reference sequence). The CDR3 coding sequence is TGTGCCAGCAGTCATCTGTTAGGGAGCGGGAGTCTGGTTGAGCAGTTCTTC. Protein sequence: CASSHLLGSGSLVEQFF.

The chain uses TRBV18 and TRBJ2-5; TRBD1 matches 12 bases. CDR3 length: 17 residues. CDR1 and CDR2 from the germline V gene are KGHSH and LQKENI. With 4 bases clipped from V and 5 bases from J, the junction kept 11 bases outside the gene matches. CDR3 in DNA: TGTGCCAGCTCACGGTTACCGGGACAGGGGGCTAAGGAGACCCAGTACTTC. It is translated as CASSRLPGQGAKETQYF.

J is TRBJ2-5 and V is TRBV28; 11 bases map to TRBD2. Germline loops: CDR1 MDHEN, CDR2 SYDVKM. Unmatched junction bases numbered 9, after V lost 1 base and J lost 2 bases. The CDR3 loop spans 18 amino acids. The CDR3 nucleotides are TGTGCCAGCAGTTTATATGCCGGGACTAGCGGTACACAAGAGACCCAGTACTTC. It encodes CASSLYAGTSGTQETQYF.

This clone was detected only once. The V gene is TRBV7-8, the J gene TRBJ2-5, with TRBD1 matching over 11 bases. In germline, CDR1 is SGHVS, CDR2 FQNEAQ. The CDR3 loop spans 16 amino acids. The J segment lost 6 bases and the V segment lost 5 bases, leaving 11 bases of the junction unmatched. The CDR3 nucleotides read TGTGCCAGCAGCCCCCAACGGACAGGGGGCAGGAAGACCCAGTACTTC. The encoded protein is CASSPQRTGGRKTQYF.

This clone was counted once. This rearrangement joins TRBV2 to TRBJ2-1; 10 bases map to TRBD2. The V gene end was trimmed by 6 bases and the J gene end by 3 bases; junction bases not matched to a gene: 11. This CDR3 is built from 17 residues. The germline CDR1 and CDR2 sequences are SNHLY and FYNNEI. In nucleotides, the CDR3 is TGTGCCAGCAGCCTCAGACTAGCGGGTCTTTTCTACAATGAGCAGTTCTTC. Translated: CASSLRLAGLFYNEQFF. Full variable domain (rest looked up from reference TRBV2 and TRBJ2-1): EPEVTQTPSHQVTQMGQEVILRCVPISNHLYFYWYRQILGQKVEFLVSFYNNEISEKSEIFDDQFSVERPDGSNFTLKIRSTKLEDSAMYFCASSLRLAGLFYNEQFFGPGTRLTVL.

The chain recombines TRBV19 with TRBJ1-2; D remains unclear. There are 14 residues in the CDR3. V was shortened by 5 bases and J by 0 bases, with 10 bases between the two germline ends. CDR1 and CDR2 from the germline V gene are LNHDA and SQIVND (reference sequence). CDR3 residues: CASSPTSANYGYTF. CDR3 nucleotide sequence: TGTGCCAGTAGTCCCACGTCAGCTAACTATGGCTACACCTTC.

This clone was counted a single time. The chain couples TRBV6-5 to TRBJ1-2; possibly TRBD1 for D (5 bases). CDR1 is MNHEY and CDR2 is SVGAGI in the germline V gene. The CDR3 sequence is 14 residues long. V was trimmed by 5 bases and J by 0 bases, leaving 10 bases between them. CDR3 region: CASSPGPANYGYTF. CDR3 in DNA: TGTGCCAGCAGTCCAGGGCCCGCTAACTATGGCTACACCTTC.